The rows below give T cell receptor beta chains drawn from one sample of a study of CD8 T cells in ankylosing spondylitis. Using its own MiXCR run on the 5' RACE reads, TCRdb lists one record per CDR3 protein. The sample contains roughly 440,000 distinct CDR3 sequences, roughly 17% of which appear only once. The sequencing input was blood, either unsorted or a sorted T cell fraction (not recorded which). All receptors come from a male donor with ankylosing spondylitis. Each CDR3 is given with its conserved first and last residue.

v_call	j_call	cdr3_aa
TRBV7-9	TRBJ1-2	CASSRDRAGGYTF
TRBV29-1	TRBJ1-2	CSVDETGTKSLGYTF
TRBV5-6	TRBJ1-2	CASTDGGLIGGYTF
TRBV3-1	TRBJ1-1	CASSQRIGRGVKTEAFF
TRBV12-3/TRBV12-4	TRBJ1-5	CASSSLPGGSNQPQHF
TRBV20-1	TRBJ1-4	CSARPHKTGLDEKLFF
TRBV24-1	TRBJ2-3	CATSDGTERVNSTDTQYF
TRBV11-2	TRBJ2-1	CASSSLGKRGEQFF
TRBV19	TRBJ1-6	CASSMRQADSPLHF
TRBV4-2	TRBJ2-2	CASSQDVGGGNTGELFF
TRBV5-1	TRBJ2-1	CASSPNSHYNEQFF
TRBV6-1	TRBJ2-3	CASRVQGTDTQYF
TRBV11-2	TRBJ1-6	CASSLVGQRYSYNSPLHF
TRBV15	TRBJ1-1	CATSRGYRENTEAFF
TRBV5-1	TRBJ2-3	CASSRADSSTDTQYF
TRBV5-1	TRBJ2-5	CASSLTTGTAKETQYF
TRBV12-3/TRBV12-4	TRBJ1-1	CASSLHSLNTEAFF
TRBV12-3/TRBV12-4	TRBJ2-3	CASRKTGRSTDTQYF
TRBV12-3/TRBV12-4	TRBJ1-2	CASSTTGKNYGYTF
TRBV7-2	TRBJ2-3	CASSLFLEVGADTQYF
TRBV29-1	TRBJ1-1	CSVENRNTEAFF
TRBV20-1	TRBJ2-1	CSASSGGANEQFF
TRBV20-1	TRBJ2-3	CSASYGGTTDTQYF
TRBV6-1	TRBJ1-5	CAIRQGSNQPQHF
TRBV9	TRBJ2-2	CASSVAGGTYTGELFF
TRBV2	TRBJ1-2	CASSPLTVTGGYGYTF
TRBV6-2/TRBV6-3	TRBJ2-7	CASSFLAGGPYEQYF
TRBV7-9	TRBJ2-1	CASSLRWESYNEQFF